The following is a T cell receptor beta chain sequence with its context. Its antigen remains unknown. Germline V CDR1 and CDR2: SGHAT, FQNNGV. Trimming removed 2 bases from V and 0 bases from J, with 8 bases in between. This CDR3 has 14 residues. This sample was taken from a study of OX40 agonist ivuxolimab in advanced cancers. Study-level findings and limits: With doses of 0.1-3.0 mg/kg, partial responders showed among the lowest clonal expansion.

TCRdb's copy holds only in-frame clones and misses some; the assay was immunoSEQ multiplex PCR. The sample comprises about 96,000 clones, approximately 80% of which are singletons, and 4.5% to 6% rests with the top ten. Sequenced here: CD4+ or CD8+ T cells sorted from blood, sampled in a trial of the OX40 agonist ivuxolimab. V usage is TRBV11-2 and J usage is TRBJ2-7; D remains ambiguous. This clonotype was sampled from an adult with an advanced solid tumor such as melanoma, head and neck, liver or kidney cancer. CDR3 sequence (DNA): TGTGCCAGCAGCTTAACCCTTCCCTCCTACGAGCAGTACTTC. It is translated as CASSLTLPSYEQYF.